Included here is one T cell receptor (beta chain) sequence, with context. Through a sample-barcoded 5' primer and a J-beta primer mix, a second PCR was run for roughly 7 to 11 cycles. TCRdb re-analysed the 5' RACE reads in MiXCR, keeping a single row per CDR3 protein. The sample comprises 950,000 to 1,200,000 distinct CDR3 sequences, 35% to 45% of which are singletons, and less than 15% rests with the top ten. The record originates from a study of blood T cells in healthy people across ages. The ends lost 0 bases at V and 7 bases at J; junction bases unmatched: 6. The length of the CDR3 is 14 residues. Germline CDR1 is SQVTM and CDR2 is ANQGSEA.

Sequences were obtained from blood. The J gene is TRBJ1-2, the V gene TRBV29-1, with 9 bases lining up with TRBD1. The TCR was taken from a man in his late teens or twenties in good health. The CDR3 sequence is CSVEDLDRGGGYTF. CDR3 nucleotides: TGCAGCGTTGAAGACCTCGACAGGGGGGGTGGCTACACCTTC.